The T cell receptor (beta chain) described here comes from a study of T cell changes during pregnancy in multiple sclerosis. Clones were read by immunoSEQ multiplex PCR, and TCRdb kept only the in-frame ones, dropping some. The table includes about 49,000 clones, roughly 94% detected once. Per the germline V gene, CDR1 is MGHRA and CDR2 is YSYEKL. V dropped 1 base and J dropped 2 bases, with 11 bases sitting between them. This CDR3 region has 15 residues. The material was CD8+ T cells from peripheral blood mononuclear cells, obtained in the first trimester of pregnancy. The chain is built from TRBV4-1 and TRBJ1-2; D remains unclear. This TCR was sampled from a female donor with multiple sclerosis, enrolled in a pregnancy study. The CDR3 loop reads CASSQAAAENYGYTF. CDR3 in DNA: TGCGCCAGCAGCCAAGCCGCTGCAGAAAACTATGGCTACACCTTC.